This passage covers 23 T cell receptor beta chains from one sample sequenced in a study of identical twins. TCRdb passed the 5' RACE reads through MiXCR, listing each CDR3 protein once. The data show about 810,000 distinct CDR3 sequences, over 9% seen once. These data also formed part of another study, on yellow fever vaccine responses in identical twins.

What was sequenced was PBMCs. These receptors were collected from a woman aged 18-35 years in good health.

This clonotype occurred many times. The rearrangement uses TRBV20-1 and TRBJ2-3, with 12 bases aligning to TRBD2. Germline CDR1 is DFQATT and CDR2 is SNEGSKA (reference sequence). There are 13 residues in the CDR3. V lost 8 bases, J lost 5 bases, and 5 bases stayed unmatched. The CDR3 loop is CSSGLAGRDTQYF. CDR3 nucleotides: TGCAGTTCCGGACTAGCGGGAAGAGATACGCAGTATTTT.

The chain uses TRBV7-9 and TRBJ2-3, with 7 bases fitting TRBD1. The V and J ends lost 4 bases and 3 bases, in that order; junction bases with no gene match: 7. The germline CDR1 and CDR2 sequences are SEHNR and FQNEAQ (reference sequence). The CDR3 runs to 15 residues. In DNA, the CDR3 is TGTGCCAGCAGCTCGGGACAGCTAAAAACAGATACGCAGTATTTT. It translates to CASSSGQLKTDTQYF. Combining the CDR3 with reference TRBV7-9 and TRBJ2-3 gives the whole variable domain DTGVSQNPRHKITKRGQNVTFRCDPISEHNRLYWYRQTLGQGPEFLTYFQNEAQLEKSRLLSDRFSAERPKGSFSTLEIQRTEQGDSAMYLCASSSGQLKTDTQYFGPGTRLTVL.

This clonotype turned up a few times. As DNA, the CDR3 is TGTGCCAGCAGTCCGCCCTGGGTCTCCTACGAGCAGTACTTC. Encoded protein: CASSPPWVSYEQYF. The chain is built from TRBV28 and TRBJ2-7; D ambiguous. CDR1 and CDR2 from the germline V gene are MDHEN and SYDVKM. The CDR3 is made up of 14 amino acids. Trimming shortened V by 5 bases and J by 0 bases, and 11 bases separated the two germline ends.

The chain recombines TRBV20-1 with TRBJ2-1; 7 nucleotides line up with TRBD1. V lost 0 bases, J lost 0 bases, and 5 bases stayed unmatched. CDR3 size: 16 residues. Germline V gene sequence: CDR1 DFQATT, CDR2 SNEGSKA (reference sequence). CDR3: CSARELTGISYNEQFF. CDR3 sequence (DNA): TGCAGTGCTAGAGAACTGACAGGGATCTCCTACAATGAGCAGTTCTTC.

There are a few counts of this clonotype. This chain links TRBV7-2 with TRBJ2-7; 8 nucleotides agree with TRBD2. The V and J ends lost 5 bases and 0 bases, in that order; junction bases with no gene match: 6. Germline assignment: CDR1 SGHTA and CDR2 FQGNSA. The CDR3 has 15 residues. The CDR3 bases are TGTGCCAGCAGCAAAAGCGGGGGAAGCTCCTACGAGCAGTACTTC. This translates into CASSKSGGSSYEQYF.

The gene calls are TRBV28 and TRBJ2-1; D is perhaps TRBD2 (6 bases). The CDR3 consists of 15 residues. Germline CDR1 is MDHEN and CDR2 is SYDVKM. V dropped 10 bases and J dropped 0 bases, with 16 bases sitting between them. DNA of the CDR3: TGTGCCACCGCGGGGTTCCCAAGCTCCTACAATGAGCAGTTCTTC. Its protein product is CATAGFPSSYNEQFF.

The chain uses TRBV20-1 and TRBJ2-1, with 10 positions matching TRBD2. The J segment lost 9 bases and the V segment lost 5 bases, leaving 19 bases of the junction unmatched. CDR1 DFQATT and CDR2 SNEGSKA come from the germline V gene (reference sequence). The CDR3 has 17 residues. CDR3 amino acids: CSAHPLNPSGSWGEQFF. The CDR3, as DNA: TGCAGTGCTCACCCCCTCAACCCTAGCGGGAGCTGGGGTGAGCAGTTCTTC.

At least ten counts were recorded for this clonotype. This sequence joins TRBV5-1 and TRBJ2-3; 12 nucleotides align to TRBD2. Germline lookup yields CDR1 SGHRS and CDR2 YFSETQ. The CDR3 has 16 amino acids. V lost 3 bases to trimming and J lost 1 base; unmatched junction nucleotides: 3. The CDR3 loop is CASSSRTSGGTDTQYF. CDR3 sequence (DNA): TGCGCCAGCAGCTCAAGGACTAGCGGGGGCACAGATACGCAGTATTTT.

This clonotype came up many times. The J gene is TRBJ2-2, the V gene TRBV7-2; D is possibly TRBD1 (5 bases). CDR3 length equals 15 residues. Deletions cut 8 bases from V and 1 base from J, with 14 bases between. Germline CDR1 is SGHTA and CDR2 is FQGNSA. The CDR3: CASSKGLMNTGELFF. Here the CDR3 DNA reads TGTGCCAGCTCCAAGGGGCTGATGAACACCGGGGAGCTGTTTTTT.

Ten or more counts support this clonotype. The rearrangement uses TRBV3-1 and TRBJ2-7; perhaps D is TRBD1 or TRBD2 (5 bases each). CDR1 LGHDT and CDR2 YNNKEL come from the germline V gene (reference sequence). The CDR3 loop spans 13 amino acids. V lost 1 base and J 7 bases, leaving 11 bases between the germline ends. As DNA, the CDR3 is TGTGCCAGCAGCCAAGTTGAGGGGCGGGAGCAGTACTTC. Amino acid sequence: CASSQVEGREQYF.

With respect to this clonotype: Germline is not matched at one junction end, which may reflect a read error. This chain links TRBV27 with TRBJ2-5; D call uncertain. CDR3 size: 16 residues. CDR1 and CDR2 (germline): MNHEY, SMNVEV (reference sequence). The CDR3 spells CASSFLQGSVQKTQYF. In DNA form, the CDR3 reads TGTGCCAGCAGTTTTCTTCAAGGGTCCGTCCAAAAGACCCAGTACTTC.

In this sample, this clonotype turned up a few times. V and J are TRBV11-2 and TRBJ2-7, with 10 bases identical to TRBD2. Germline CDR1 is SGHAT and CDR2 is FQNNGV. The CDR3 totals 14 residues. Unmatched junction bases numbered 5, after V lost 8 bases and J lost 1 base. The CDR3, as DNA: TGTGCCAGCCAGAGCGGGGGGGCATCCTACGAGCAGTACGTC. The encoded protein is CASQSGGASYEQYV.

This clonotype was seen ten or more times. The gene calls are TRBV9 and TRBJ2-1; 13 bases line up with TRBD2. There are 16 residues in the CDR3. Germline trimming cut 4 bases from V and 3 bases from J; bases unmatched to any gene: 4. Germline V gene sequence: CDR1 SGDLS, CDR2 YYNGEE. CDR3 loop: CASSPRLAGGYNEQFF. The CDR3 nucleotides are TGTGCCAGCAGCCCAAGACTAGCGGGGGGCTACAATGAGCAGTTCTTC.

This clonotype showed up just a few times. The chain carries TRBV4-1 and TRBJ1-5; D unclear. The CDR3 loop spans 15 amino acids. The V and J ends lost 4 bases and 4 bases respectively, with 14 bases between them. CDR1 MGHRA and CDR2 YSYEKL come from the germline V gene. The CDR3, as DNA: TGCGCCAGCAGCCTTTACGACGGGGAGAATCAGCCCCAGCATTTT. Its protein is CASSLYDGENQPQHF.

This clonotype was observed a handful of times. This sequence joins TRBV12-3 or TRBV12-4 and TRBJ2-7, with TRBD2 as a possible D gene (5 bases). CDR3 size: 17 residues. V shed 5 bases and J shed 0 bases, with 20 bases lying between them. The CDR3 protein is CASSLSILAGLSYEQYF. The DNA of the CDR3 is TGTGCCAGCAGTCTCTCTATCCTCGCGGGCCTCTCCTACGAGCAGTACTTC.

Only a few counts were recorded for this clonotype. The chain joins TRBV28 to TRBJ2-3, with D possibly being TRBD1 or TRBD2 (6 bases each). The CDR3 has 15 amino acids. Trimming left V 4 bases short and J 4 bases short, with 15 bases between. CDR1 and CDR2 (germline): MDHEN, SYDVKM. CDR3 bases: TGTGCCAGCAGTTCTCCGGTGGAGGGGGCAGATACGCAGTATTTT. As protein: CASSSPVEGADTQYF.

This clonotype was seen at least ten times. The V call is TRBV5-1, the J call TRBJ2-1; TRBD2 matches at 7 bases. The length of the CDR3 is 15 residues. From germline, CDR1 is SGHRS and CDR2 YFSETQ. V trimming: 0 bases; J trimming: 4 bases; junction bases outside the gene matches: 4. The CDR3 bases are TGCGCCAGCAGCTTGGAGGCGGGAGCTTACAATGAGCAGTTCTTC. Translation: CASSLEAGAYNEQFF.

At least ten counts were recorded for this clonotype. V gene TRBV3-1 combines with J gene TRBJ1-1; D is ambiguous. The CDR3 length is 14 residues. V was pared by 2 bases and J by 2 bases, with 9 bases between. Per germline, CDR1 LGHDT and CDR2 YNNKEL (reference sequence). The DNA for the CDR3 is TGTGCCAGCAGCCAAATGGAGGGAAACACTGAAGCTTTCTTT. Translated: CASSQMEGNTEAFF.

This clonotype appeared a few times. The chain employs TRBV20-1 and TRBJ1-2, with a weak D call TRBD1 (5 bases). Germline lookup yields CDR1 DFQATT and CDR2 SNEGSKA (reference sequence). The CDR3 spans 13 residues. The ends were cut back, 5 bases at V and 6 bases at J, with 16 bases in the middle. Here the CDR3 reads CSAAGPQGHGYTF. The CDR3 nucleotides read TGCAGTGCTGCCGGACCGCAGGGACATGGCTACACCTTC.

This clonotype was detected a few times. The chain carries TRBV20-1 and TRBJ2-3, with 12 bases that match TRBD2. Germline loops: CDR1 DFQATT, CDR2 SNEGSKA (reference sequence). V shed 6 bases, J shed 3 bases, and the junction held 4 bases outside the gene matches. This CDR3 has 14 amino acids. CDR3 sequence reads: CSAASGGATDTQYF. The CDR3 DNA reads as TGCAGTGCGGCTAGCGGGGGGGCAACAGATACGCAGTATTTT.

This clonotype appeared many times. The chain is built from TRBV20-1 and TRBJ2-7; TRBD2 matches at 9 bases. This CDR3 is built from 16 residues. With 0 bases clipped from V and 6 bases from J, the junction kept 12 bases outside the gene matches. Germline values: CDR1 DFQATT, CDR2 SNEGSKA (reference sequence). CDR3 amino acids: CSARDLLAGVHTEQYF. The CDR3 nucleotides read TGCAGTGCTAGAGATCTTTTAGCGGGAGTTCATACCGAGCAGTACTTC.

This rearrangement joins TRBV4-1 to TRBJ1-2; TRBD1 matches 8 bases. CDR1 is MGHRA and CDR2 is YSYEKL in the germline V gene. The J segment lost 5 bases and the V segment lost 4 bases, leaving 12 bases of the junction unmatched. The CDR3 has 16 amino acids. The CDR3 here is CASSPGQGPGVYGYTF. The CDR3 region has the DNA TGCGCCAGCAGCCCAGGACAGGGCCCTGGGGTATATGGCTACACCTTC.

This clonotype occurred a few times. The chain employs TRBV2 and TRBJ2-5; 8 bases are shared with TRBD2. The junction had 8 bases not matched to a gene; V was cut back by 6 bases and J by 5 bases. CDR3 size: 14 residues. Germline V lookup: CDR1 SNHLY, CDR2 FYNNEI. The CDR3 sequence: CASRDVAGWETQYF. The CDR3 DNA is TGTGCCAGCAGGGACGTAGCGGGATGGGAGACCCAGTACTTC.